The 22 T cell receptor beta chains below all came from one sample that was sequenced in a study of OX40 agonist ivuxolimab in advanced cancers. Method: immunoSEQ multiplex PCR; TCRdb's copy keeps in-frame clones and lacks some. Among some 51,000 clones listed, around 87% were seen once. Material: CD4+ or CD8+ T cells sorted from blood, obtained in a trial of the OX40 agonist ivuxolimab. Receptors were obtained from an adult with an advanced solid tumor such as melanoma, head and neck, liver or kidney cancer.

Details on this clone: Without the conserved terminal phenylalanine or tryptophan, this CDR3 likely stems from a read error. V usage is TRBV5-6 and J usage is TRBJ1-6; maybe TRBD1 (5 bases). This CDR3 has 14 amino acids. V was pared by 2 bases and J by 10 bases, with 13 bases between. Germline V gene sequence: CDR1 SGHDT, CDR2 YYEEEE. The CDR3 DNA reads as TGTGCCAGCAGCTTTGCAGGGAGTGGATCACCCCTCCACCTT. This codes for CASSFAGSGSPLHL.

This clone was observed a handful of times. The CDR3 region has the DNA TGTGCCAGCAGTTTGTGGGGGGAGAACACTGAAGCTTTCTTT. This gives the protein CASSLWGENTEAFF. The chain has TRBV2 and TRBJ1-1, with D maybe TRBD1 (5 bases). The germline V gene encodes CDR1 SNHLY and CDR2 FYNNEI. V lost 5 bases, J lost 1 base, and 11 bases lay in between. The CDR3 spans 14 residues.

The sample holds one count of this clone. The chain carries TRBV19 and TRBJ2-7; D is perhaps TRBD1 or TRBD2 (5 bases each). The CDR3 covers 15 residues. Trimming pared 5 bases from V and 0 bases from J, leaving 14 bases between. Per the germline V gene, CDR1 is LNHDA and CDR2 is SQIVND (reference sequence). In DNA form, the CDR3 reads TGTGCCAGTAGTGCCGTGGGGGTGGACTCCTACGAGCAGTACTTC. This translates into CASSAVGVDSYEQYF.

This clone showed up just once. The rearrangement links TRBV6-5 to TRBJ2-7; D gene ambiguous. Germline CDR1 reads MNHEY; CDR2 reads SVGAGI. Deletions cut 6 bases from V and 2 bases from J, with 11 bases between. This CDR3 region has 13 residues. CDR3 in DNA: TGTGCCAGCAGCATCGGACGAACCTACGAGCAGTACTTC. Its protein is CASSIGRTYEQYF.

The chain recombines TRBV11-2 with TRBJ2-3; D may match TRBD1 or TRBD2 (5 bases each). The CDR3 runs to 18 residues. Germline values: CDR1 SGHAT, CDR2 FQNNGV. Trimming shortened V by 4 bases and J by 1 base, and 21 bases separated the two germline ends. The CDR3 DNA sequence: TGTGCCAGCAGCTCATACCCCACCGGTGGGGGTGGCACAGATACGCAGTATTTT. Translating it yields CASSSYPTGGGGTDTQYF.

CDR3 in amino acids: CASSLWSGESYGYTF. The CDR3 nucleotides are TGTGCCAGCAGTTTATGGTCGGGGGAGTCCTATGGCTACACCTTC. This chain connects TRBV28 to TRBJ1-2; maybe TRBD1 (5 bases). Germline values: CDR1 MDHEN, CDR2 SYDVKM. The CDR3 sequence is 15 residues long. The V and J ends lost 0 bases and 4 bases respectively, with 12 bases between them.

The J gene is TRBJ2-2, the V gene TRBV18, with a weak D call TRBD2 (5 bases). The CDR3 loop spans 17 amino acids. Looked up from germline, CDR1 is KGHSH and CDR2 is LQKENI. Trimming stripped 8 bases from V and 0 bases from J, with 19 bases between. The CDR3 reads CASRGFGEIANTGELFF. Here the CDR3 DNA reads TGTGCCAGCCGGGGTTTCGGTGAGATCGCGAACACCGGGGAGCTGTTTTTT. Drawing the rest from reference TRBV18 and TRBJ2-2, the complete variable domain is NAGVMQNPRHLVRRRGQEARLRCSPMKGHSHVYWYRQLPEEGLKFMVYLQKENIIDESGMPKERFSAEFPKEGPSILRIQQVVRGDSAAYFCASRGFGEIANTGELFFGEGSRLTVL.

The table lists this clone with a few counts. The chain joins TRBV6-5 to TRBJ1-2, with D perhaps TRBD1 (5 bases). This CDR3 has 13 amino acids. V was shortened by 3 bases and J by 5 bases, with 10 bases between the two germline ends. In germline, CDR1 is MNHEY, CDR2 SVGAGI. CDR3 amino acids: CASSYAGTYGYTF. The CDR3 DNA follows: TGTGCCAGCAGTTATGCCGGGACTTATGGCTACACCTTC.

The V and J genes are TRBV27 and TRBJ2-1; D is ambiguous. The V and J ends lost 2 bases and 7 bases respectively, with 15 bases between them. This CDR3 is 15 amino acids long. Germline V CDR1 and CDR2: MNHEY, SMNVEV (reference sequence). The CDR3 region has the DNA TGTGCCAGCAGTTTAGGGCTCGCTCTCTGGAATGAGCAGTTCTTC. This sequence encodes CASSLGLALWNEQFF.

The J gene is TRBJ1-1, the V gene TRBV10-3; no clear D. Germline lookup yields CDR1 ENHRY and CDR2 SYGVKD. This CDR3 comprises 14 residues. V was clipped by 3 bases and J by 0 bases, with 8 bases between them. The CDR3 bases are TGTGCCATCAGTGAAGGTCTAATGAACACTGAAGCTTTCTTT. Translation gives CAISEGLMNTEAFF.

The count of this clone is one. This CDR3 reads CASSLAGEANEKLFF. The CDR3 coding sequence is TGTGCCAGCAGTTTAGCAGGGGAGGCTAATGAAAAACTGTTTTTT. The gene calls are TRBV27 and TRBJ1-4; TRBD1 might be the D (6 bases). The CDR3 is made up of 15 amino acids. Germline V gene lookup returns CDR1 MNHEY and CDR2 SMNVEV (reference sequence). V shed 2 bases and J shed 3 bases, with 10 bases lying between them.

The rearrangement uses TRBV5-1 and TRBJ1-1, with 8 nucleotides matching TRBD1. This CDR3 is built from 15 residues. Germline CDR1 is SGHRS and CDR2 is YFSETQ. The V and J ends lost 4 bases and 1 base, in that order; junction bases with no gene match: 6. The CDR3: CASSPTDRANTEAFF. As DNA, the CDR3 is TGCGCCAGCAGCCCGACGGACAGGGCGAACACTGAAGCTTTCTTT. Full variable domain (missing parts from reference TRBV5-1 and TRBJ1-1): KAGVTQTPRYLIKTRGQQVTLSCSPISGHRSVSWYQQTPGQGLQFLFEYFSETQRNKGNFPGRFSGRQFSNSRSEMNVSTLELGDSALYLCASSPTDRANTEAFFGQGTRLTVV.

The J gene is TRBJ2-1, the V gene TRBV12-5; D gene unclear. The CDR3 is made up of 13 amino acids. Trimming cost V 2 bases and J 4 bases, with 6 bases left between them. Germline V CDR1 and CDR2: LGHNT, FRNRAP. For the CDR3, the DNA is TGTGCTAGTGGTTTGTCTGGGTACAATGAGCAGTTCTTC. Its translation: CASGLSGYNEQFF. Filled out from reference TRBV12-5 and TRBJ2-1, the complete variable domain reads DARVTQTPRHKVTEMGQEVTMRCQPILGHNTVFWYRQTMMQGLELLAYFRNRAPLDDSGMPKDRFSAEMPDATLATLKIQPSEPRDSAVYFCASGLSGYNEQFFGPGTRLTVL.

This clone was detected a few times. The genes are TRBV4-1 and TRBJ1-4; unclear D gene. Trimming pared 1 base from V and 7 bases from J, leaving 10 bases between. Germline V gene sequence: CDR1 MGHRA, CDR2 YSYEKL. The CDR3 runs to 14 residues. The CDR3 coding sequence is TGCGCCAGCAGCCAAGGCGAGACTGGTGAAAAACTGTTTTTT. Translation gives CASSQGETGEKLFF.

CDR3 sequence (DNA): TGTGCCAGCAGCCCTTTTCAGGGGGCGCGGGTAGAAGAGACCCAGTACTTC. Translation: CASSPFQGARVEETQYF. This chain uses TRBV11-2 with TRBJ2-5; 8 bases match TRBD1. CDR1 is SGHAT, CDR2 FQNNGV, per germline. CDR3 length equals 17 residues. V shed 5 bases and J 3 bases; nucleotides not matched to a gene: 14.

CDR3 residues: CASSQWGTGILEQYF. Written as DNA, the CDR3 is TGTGCCAGCAGCCAATGGGGGACCGGGATTTTGGAGCAGTACTTC. The V call is TRBV16, the J call TRBJ2-7, with D tentatively TRBD1 or TRBD2 (5 bases each). The CDR3 loop spans 15 amino acids. Trimming cost V 1 base and J 7 bases, with 17 bases left between them. Germline V lookup: CDR1 KGHSY, CDR2 FQNENV.

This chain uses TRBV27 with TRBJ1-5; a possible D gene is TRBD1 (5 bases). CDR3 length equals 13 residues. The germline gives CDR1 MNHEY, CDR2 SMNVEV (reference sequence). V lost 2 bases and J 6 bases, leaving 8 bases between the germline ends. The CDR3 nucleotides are TGTGCCAGCAGTTTAGAAAGGGGTCAGCCCCAGCATTTT. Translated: CASSLERGQPQHF.

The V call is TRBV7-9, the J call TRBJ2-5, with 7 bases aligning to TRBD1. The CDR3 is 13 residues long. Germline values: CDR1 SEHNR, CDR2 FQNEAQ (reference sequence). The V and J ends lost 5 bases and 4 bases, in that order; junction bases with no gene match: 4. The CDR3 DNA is TGTGCCAGCAGCCAATGGGACAGAGAGACCCAGTACTTC. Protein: CASSQWDRETQYF.

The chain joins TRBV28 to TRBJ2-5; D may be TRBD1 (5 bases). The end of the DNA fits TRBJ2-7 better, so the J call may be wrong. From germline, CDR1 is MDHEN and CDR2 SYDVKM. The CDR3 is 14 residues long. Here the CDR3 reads CASSLYNRSPEQYF. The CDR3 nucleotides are TGTGCCAGCAGTTTATACAACAGGAGCCCCGAGCAGTACTTC.

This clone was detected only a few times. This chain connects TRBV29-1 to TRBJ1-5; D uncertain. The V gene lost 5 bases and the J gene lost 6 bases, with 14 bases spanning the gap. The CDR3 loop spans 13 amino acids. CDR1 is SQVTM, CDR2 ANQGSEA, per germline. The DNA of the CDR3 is TGCAGCGTTCATCGGCCGTCAGGTCAGCCCCAGCATTTT. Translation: CSVHRPSGQPQHF.

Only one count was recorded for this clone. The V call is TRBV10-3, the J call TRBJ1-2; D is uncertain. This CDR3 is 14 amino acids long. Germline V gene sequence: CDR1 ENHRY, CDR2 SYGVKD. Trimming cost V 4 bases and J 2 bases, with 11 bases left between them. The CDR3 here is CAISGVRGNYGYTF. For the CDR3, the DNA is TGTGCCATCAGTGGGGTACGGGGAAACTATGGCTACACCTTC.

The CDR3 nucleotides read TGTGCCAGCAGTTTCGGGGGGAACTATGGCTACACCTTC. This gives the protein CASSFGGNYGYTF. The chain carries TRBV27 and TRBJ1-2, with a possible D match to TRBD1 (5 bases). This CDR3 region has 13 residues. Trimming removed 3 bases from V and 2 bases from J, with 7 bases in between. Germline V lookup: CDR1 MNHEY, CDR2 SMNVEV (reference sequence).